Listed below are T cell receptor beta chains from one sample, sequenced in a study of cytomegalovirus exposure and HLA in healthy donors. The repertoire was sequenced with immunoSEQ multiplex PCR; TCRdb's copy has only in-frame clones and lacks some. The data contain around 120,000 clones, 70% to 80% of them singletons. Sequencing was performed on PBMCs. The receptors originated from a woman aged 18 to 35 in good health and CMV-seronegative. The CDR3 runs from the conserved cysteine through the conserved F or W. D genes are given only for firm matches. Clone size is not always given. Where it is, it says once, few, many or a class for expanded clones.

V gene	D gene	clone size	J gene	CDR3 protein	CDR3 DNA
TRBV5-4	TRBD1	NA	TRBJ1-6	CASSRTGDSPLHF	TGTGCCAGCAGCCGGACAGGTGATTCACCCCTCCACTTT
TRBV29-1	NA	NA	TRBJ2-2	CSVFGTLNTGELFF	TGCAGCGTTTTTGGGACACTTAACACCGGGGAGCTGTTTTTT
TRBV28	NA	NA	TRBJ1-5	CASSPPFDQPQHF	TGTGCCAGCAGTCCCCCGTTTGATCAGCCCCAGCATTTT
TRBV9	TRBD1	NA	TRBJ1-6	CASSAETWDRETSYNSPLHF	TGTGCCAGCAGCGCCGAGACCTGGGACAGGGAGACTAGCTATAATTCACCCCTCCACTTT
TRBV6-6	TRBD2	NA	TRBJ2-1	CASTQLAGGFHEQFF	TGTGCCAGCACCCAACTAGCGGGGGGGTTCCATGAGCAGTTCTTC
TRBV19	NA	NA	TRBJ1-5	CASSSTDQPQHF	TGTGCCAGTAGTTCGACTGATCAGCCCCAGCATTTT
TRBV18	NA	NA	TRBJ2-3	CASSPQTGLADTQYF	TGTGCCAGCTCACCACAAACAGGGTTGGCAGATACGCAGTATTTT
TRBV6-5	NA	NA	TRBJ2-5	CASRKTQPRETQYF	TGTGCCAGCAGGAAGACACAACCCAGGGAGACCCAGTACTTC
TRBV5-6	NA	NA	TRBJ2-7	CASSLGPNYEQYF	TGTGCCAGCAGCTTGGGGCCGAACTACGAGCAGTACTTC
TRBV6-1	NA	once	TRBJ1-1	CASSEKNRPGNTEAFF	TGTGCCAGCAGTGAAAAAAATAGACCGGGAAACACTGAAGCTTTCTTT
TRBV19	NA	NA	TRBJ1-4	CASKSRTTNEKLFF	TGTGCCAGTAAGTCGAGGACAACTAATGAAAAACTGTTTTTT
TRBV4-1	TRBD2	few	TRBJ2-1	CASSPLVAGGPNEQFF	TGCGCCAGCAGCCCCCTGGTAGCGGGGGGGCCAAATGAGCAGTTCTTC
TRBV30	NA	NA	TRBJ1-5	CAWSRNEGHSNQPQHF	TGTGCCTGGAGTCGGAATGAGGGCCATAGCAATCAGCCCCAGCATTTT
TRBV30	NA	NA	TRBJ2-3	CAWSVEGGYTDTQYF	TGTGCCTGGAGTGTTGAAGGGGGTTACACAGATACGCAGTATTTT
TRBV2	TRBD1	NA	TRBJ2-3	CASRKTGSITDTQYF	TGTGCCAGCAGAAAGACAGGGAGTATCACAGATACGCAGTATTTT
TRBV5-1	TRBD2	NA	TRBJ2-5	CASSPEPGTIQETQYF	TGCGCCAGCAGCCCCGAACCTGGGACTATTCAAGAGACCCAGTACTTC
TRBV30	NA	NA	TRBJ1-1	CAWTPGYGTEAFF	TGTGCCTGGACTCCAGGGTACGGCACTGAAGCTTTCTTT
TRBV9	TRBD1	NA	TRBJ2-7	CASSVDPGGYEQYF	TGTGCCAGCAGCGTAGATCCAGGGGGCTACGAGCAGTACTTC
TRBV7-9	NA	NA	TRBJ2-5	CASSLGMSGHGETQYF	TGTGCCAGCAGCTTAGGGATGAGCGGGCACGGAGAGACCCAGTACTTC
TRBV28	NA	NA	TRBJ1-1	CASSFFPTEAFF	TGTGCCAGCAGTTTCTTCCCCACTGAAGCTTTCTTT
TRBV30	TRBD1	NA	TRBJ1-1	CAWSVQGRGRKNTEAFF	TGTGCCTGGAGTGTCCAGGGCAGGGGGCGGAAGAACACTGAAGCTTTCTTT
TRBV19	NA	once	TRBJ1-4	CASSIGLEKLFF	TGTGCCAGTAGTATTGGGCTTGAAAAACTGTTTTTT
TRBV30	TRBD1	NA	TRBJ2-1	CAWSTYRGSVYNEQFF	TGTGCCTGGAGCACATACAGGGGTAGTGTGTACAATGAGCAGTTCTTC
TRBV7-7	NA	NA	TRBJ2-5	CASSRAELETQYF	TGTGCTAGCAGCAGAGCTGAATTAGAGACCCAGTACTTC
TRBV6-5	NA	NA	TRBJ2-7	CAVGSDEQYF	TGTGCCGTCGGGAGCGACGAGCAGTACTTC
TRBV6-5	TRBD1	NA	TRBJ1-2	CASSFRTGGYGYTF	TGTGCCAGCAGTTTCCGGACAGGGGGCTATGGCTACACCTTC
TRBV28	TRBD1	NA	TRBJ2-1	CASSLLLQGIPYNEQFF	TGTGCCAGCAGTTTATTGCTACAGGGGATCCCCTACAATGAGCAGTTCTTC
TRBV19	NA	NA	TRBJ1-2	CASTTPNRGAFYGYTF	TGTGCCAGTACAACCCCCAATAGGGGCGCTTTTTATGGCTACACCTTC
TRBV30	TRBD2	NA	TRBJ2-3	CAWRNKGTSGGSDTQYF	TGTGCCTGGAGAAATAAGGGGACTAGCGGGGGATCAGATACGCAGTATTTT
TRBV7-2	NA	NA	TRBJ1-2	CASSSGLGYGYTF	TGTGCCAGCAGCTCAGGGTTGGGCTATGGCTACACCTTC
TRBV5-1	NA	NA	TRBJ2-7	CASSLAGSYEQYF	TGCGCCAGCAGCTTGGCAGGTTCCTACGAGCAGTACTTC
TRBV19	TRBD2	once	TRBJ2-3	CASTHSGGLSTDTQYF	TGTGCCAGTACTCATAGCGGGGGCCTTAGCACAGATACGCAGTATTTT
TRBV9	NA	NA	TRBJ2-2	CASSVGPSDTGELFF	TGTGCCAGCAGCGTAGGACCCAGCGACACCGGGGAGCTGTTTTTT
TRBV28	NA	NA	TRBJ1-4	CASTLSTGKGEKLFF	TGTGCCAGCACCCTTAGCACAGGGAAGGGTGAAAAACTGTTTTTT
TRBV28	NA	NA	TRBJ2-1	CASSHGIGDYNEQFF	TGTGCCAGCAGTCATGGGATAGGGGATTACAATGAGCAGTTCTTC
TRBV28	NA	NA	TRBJ2-6	CASSLSSGANVLTF	TGTGCCAGCAGTCTATCTTCTGGGGCCAACGTCCTGACTTTC
TRBV13	TRBD1	NA	TRBJ1-1	CASAAGDRATEAFF	TGTGCCAGCGCCGCCGGGGACAGGGCCACTGAAGCTTTCTTT
TRBV5-1	NA	few	TRBJ2-5	CASSLGGGRETQYF	TGCGCCAGCAGCTTGGGGGGAGGCCGCGAGACCCAGTACTTC
TRBV29-1	NA	NA	TRBJ2-7	CSVEGTQYEQYF	TGCAGCGTTGAGGGGACACAATACGAGCAGTACTTC